A selection of T cell receptor beta chains follows, all from one sample in a study of T cells after yellow fever vaccination. Via MiXCR, TCRdb re-called the 5' RACE reads, giving one row per CDR3 protein. The data contain hundreds of thousands of distinct CDR3 sequences, 21% of them singletons. The sequencing here drew on PBMCs, taken 21 days after the first yellow fever vaccination. The receptors here all came from a young man who received the YFV17D yellow fever vaccine. Both conserved end residues are part of each CDR3. Fields, in order: CDR3 DNA, CDR3 protein, J gene, V gene, clone size, D gene. A D gene is named only where the DNA matches it firmly. Size is omitted from some rows. Given values are once, few, many or a class for expanded clones.

TGCGCCAGCAGCCAAGATTTTGTCAGGGGAAGCCAGCCCCAGCATTTT CASSQDFVRGSQPQHF TRBJ1-5 TRBV4-3 few NA
TGTGCCACCGCGCTAGCGGGGGGGAAAGATACGCAGTATTTT CATALAGGKDTQYF TRBJ2-3 TRBV24-1 few TRBD2
TGTGCCAGCAGTTACTCCGTGGGGGGTTGGAACAATGAGCAGTTCTTC CASSYSVGGWNNEQFF TRBJ2-1 TRBV6-2/TRBV6-3 NA NA
TGTGCCAGCAGTTTCTTGCGGGGGGGCGGGGAGACCCAGTACTTC CASSFLRGGGETQYF TRBJ2-5 TRBV28 many TRBD2
TGTGCCAGTAGTGCTACCGGGAGTGGGGACGGGGAGCTGTTTTTT CASSATGSGDGELFF TRBJ2-2 TRBV19 NA NA
TGTGCCAGCAGACTAGCGGGGGCTAGCACAGATACGCAGTATTTT CASRLAGASTDTQYF TRBJ2-3 TRBV6-1 NA TRBD2
TGTGCCAGCAGCGCGGGACACAACACTGAAGCTTTCTTT CASSAGHNTEAFF TRBJ1-1 TRBV7-2 NA NA
TGTGCCAGCAGCTTAGATCGGGCTAGCGGGGGGGCGACAGATACGCAGTATTTT CASSLDRASGGATDTQYF TRBJ2-3 TRBV11-2 NA TRBD2
TGCGCCAGCAGCCCTCTCTGGCGGGGATACGAGCAGTACTTC CASSPLWRGYEQYF TRBJ2-7 TRBV4-1 NA NA
TGTGCCAGCAGCAACAGGGTAGGGCAGCCCCAGCATTTT CASSNRVGQPQHF TRBJ1-5 TRBV12-3/TRBV12-4 NA NA